Sequencing of this T cell receptor (beta chain) was carried out in a study of Ad26.COV2.S vaccination and SARS-CoV-2 variants. Points on this clone: As yet, its antigen is unknown.

Sequencing used immunoSEQ multiplex PCR; TCRdb keeps in-frame clones, though not all of them. The table lists about 350,000 clones, about 85% of them singletons. Regarding treatment: about 20 received Ad26.COV2.S at low or high dose, single or two shots; several received placebo; per-sample allocation not given. Sampling happened 63 days after the first vaccine or placebo injection. The donor was a Boston adult aged 18-55 years. An Ad26 vector expressing Wuhan-strain SARS-CoV-2 spike served as the vaccine. Study-level results: Vaccine recipients and placebo recipients showed similar non-spike TCR breadth. People who got the vaccine had more spike-specific TCR breadth than people who got placebo.

The specimen was peripheral blood, collected in a trial of Ad26.COV2.S vaccine versus placebo. The receptor was isolated from a person aged 18 to 65 who received the Ad26.COV2.S COVID-19 vaccine or a placebo.

CDR3 sequence reads: CASSRGPPLNQPQHF. The CDR3 nucleotides are TGTGCCAGCTCTAGGGGCCCTCCCCTCAATCAGCCCCAGCATTTT. J is TRBJ1-5 and V is TRBV18, with D possibly being TRBD1 (5 bases). V was clipped by 6 bases and J by 3 bases, with 15 bases between them. In germline, CDR1 is KGHSH, CDR2 LQKENI. CDR3 size: 15 residues.